This TCR beta chain was profiled in a study of blood T cell repertoires in COVID-19. Looking at the study overall: Whether acute or convalescent, the COVID-19 samples came from the United States, Italy and Spain.

Original analysis: From reference gene primer amplification, estimates of nucleated cell counts were derived. Repertoires were generated with immunoSEQ multiplex PCR, while TCRdb's copy carries only in-frame clones and drops some. The V and J calls and the clone size are those of that table, but D and trimming were determined from the DNA. The top ten clones hold 4.5% to 6% of a sample with fewer than 300,000 clones, roughly 85% of them seen once. This CDR3 has 18 amino acids. Looked up from germline, CDR1 is SGHRS and CDR2 is YFSETQ. V lost 0 bases and J 4 bases, leaving 20 bases between the germline ends.

Sequencing was performed on peripheral blood. The genes are TRBV5-1 and TRBJ1-5; D perhaps matches TRBD1 (5 bases). The origin of this receptor is a man aged 50-59 years with active or convalescent COVID-19. The CDR3, as DNA: TGCGCCAGCAGCTTGGAAAGGGGAGCAGCGGAGGGGAATCAGCCCCAGCATTTT. Encoded protein: CASSLERGAAEGNQPQHF.